The present T cell receptor (beta chain) was sequenced within a study of molecular identifiers for immune sequencing clone quantification. Study findings and constraints: With a barcode shared among identical TCR molecules, highly expanded clone sizes could be underestimated. In CMV-specific effectors, clones above 20 copies held over 99% of molecules; naive, under 1%.

TCRdb reanalysed the PCR reads using MiXCR and keeps one entry per CDR3 protein. The sample carries over 550,000 distinct CDR3 sequences, 25% recorded once. With regard to this clonotype: The antigen is unknown.

Per germline, CDR1 DFQATT and CDR2 SNEGSKA (reference sequence). The CDR3 contains 13 residues. V was shortened by 5 bases and J by 6 bases, with 16 bases between the two germline ends. The sequencing input was naive CD8+ T cells from blood, with Jurkat cell RNA spiked in. Sample subset: FACS-sorted CD8+CD4-CCR7+CD45RA+ naive T cells. The chain is built from TRBV20-1 and TRBJ1-2; tentatively, D is TRBD1 (6 bases). The receptor was derived from a human donor in good health. Some libraries in this study had Jurkat cell RNA spiked in. CDR3 loop: CSARDGGPNGYTF. DNA for the CDR3: TGCAGTGCTCGCGACGGGGGCCCCAATGGCTACACCTTC.